This T cell receptor beta chain originates from a study of blood T cell repertoires in COVID-19 (dated by TCRdb to about 2020). Regarding the complete study: Collaborator samples came from the United States, Italy and Spain and covered acute and convalescent phases of COVID-19. The material from the prospective study consisted of cDNA or gDNA derived from T cells, B-cell-depleted T cells, or PBMCs. The dataset comprised deeply sampled blood TCRbeta repertoires from subjects exposed to, actively infected with, or recovered from COVID-19. The repertoires were released in a freely available public database meant as a resource for research on the immune response to SARS-CoV-2. Samples were obtained from the ongoing ImmuneRACE study (first 160 participants) and from some 1,300 subjects provided by 6 global collaborators. Nearly every sample came with metadata listing a de-identified subject ID, COVID-19 status, age in years and sex. Where available, HLA class I and class II types were taken from metadata supplied by the sample provider and were not determined by assay-based typing. What the authors observed across the whole study: The amount of clinical and demographic metadata varied by source and participant and was provided uncurated.

The collaborating institutions used their own protocols to collect whole blood in K2EDTA tubes. For TCRbeta analysis, collaborators shipped samples as frozen whole blood, isolated PBMCs, or DNA extracted from either of those sample types. TCRbeta CDR3 regions were amplified from genomic DNA by means of the immunoSEQ Assay, a bias-controlled multiplex PCR. The authors' pipeline ran thus. The number of nucleated cells in each sample was estimated from the amplification of reference gene primers within the assay. To quantify the absolute abundance of each unique TCRbeta CDR3 rearrangement, sequence reads were collapsed and filtered. For each sample, productive Simpson clonality was calculated by taking the square root of Simpson's diversity index across productive rearrangements. As stored in TCRdb, this immuneACCESS dataset retains in-frame rearrangements with V and J assigned. A fraction of the clones does not appear; measured against another copy, unresolved V genes explain less than half of the discrepancy, and the remainder lacks a known reason. Clone size and the V and J calls come from that table; the DNA yielded D and trimming. The sample yields about 130,000 clones; roughly three quarters were counted once. The top ten constitute more than 35% of the sample.

Here V drops 4 bases and J drops 7 bases, and the junction holds 6 bases not matched to any gene. Based on the germline V gene, the CDR1 and CDR2 sequences are SGHTA and FQGNSA. Including cysteine and phenylalanine, the CDR3 has 14 amino acids. Only the CDR3 portion is preserved as DNA: 42 bases, with reading frame beginning at the first base. As to this clone: No cognate antigen has been identified for it. Per-nucleotide qualities are absent, and no much larger clonotype sits a single base away. Other DNA sequences in this sample translate to the same CDR3.

The receptor was isolated from a man aged 35 to 55 with active or convalescent COVID-19. The sequence joins TRBV7-2 to TRBJ1-2, with 10 bases in between that match TRBD1. The sequenced sample was peripheral blood. The CDR3 region: CASSSDRGQGGYTF. The nucleotide sequence is TGTGCCAGCAGCTCCGACAGGGGGCAGGGTGGCTACACCTTC.